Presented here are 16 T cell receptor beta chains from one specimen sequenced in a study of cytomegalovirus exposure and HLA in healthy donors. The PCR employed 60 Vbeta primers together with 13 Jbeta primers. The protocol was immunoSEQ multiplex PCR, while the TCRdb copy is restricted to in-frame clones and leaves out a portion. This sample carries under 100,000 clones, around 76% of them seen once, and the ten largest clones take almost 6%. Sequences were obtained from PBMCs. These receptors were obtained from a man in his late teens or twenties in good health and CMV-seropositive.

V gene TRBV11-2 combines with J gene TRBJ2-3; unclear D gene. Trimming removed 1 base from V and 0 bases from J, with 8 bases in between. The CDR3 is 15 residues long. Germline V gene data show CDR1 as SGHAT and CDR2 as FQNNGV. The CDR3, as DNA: TGTGCCAGCAGCTTAGTGCAGGCTAGCACAGATACGCAGTATTTT. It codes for CASSLVQASTDTQYF. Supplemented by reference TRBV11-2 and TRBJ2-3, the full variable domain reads EAGVAQSPRYKIIEKRQSVAFWCNPISGHATLYWYQQILGQGPKLLIQFQNNGVVDDSQLPKDRFSAERLKGVDSTLKIQPAKLEDSAVYLCASSLVQASTDTQYFGPGTRLTVL.

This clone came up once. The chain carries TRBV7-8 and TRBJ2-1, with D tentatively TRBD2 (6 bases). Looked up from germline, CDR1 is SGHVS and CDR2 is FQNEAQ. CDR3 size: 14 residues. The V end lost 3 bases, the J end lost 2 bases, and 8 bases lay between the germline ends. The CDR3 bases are TGTGCCAGCAGCTTGCGGGATCCCTACAATGAGCAGTTCTTC. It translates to CASSLRDPYNEQFF.

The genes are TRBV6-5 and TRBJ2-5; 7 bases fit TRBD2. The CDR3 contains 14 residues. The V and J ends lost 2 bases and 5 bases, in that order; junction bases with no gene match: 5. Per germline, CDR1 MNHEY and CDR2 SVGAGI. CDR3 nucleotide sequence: TGTGCCAGCAGTTACCTCGGGGGAGGGGAGACCCAGTACTTC. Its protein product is CASSYLGGGETQYF.

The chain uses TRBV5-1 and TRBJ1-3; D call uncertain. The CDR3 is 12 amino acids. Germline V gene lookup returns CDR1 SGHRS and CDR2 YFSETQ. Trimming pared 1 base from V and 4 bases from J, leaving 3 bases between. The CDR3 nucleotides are TGCGCCAGCAGCTTGCAGGGAAACACCATATATTTT. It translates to CASSLQGNTIYF.

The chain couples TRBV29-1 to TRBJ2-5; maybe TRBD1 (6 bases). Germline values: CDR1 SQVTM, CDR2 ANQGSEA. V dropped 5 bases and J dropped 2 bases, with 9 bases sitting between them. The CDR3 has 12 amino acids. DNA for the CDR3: TGCAGCGTTAAACAGGGTCAAGAGACCCAGTACTTC. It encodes CSVKQGQETQYF.

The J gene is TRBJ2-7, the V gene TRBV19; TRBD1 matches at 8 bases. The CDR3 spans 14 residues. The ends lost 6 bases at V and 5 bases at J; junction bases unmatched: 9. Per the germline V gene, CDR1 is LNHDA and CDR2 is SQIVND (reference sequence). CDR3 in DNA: TGTGCCAGTAGCCCGAGACAGGGGAACGACGAGCAGTACTTC. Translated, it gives CASSPRQGNDEQYF.

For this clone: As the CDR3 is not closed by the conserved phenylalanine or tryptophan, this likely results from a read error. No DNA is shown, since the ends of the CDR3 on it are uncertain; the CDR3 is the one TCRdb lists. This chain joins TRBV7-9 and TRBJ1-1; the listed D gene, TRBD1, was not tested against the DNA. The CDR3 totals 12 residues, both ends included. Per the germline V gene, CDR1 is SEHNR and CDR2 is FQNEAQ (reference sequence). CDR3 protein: CASSPLGAPWGG.

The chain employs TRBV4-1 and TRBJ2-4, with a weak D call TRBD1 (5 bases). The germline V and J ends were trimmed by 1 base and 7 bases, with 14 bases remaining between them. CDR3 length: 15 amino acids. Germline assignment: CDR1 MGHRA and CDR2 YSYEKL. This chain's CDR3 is CASSQVPLGVNIQYF. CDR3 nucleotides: TGCGCCAGCAGCCAAGTCCCCTTAGGGGTCAACATTCAGTACTTC.

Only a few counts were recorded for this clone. The CDR3 here is CASSFREQFF. The CDR3 region has the DNA TGTGCCAGCAGTTTTCGTGAGCAGTTCTTC. The gene calls are TRBV28 and TRBJ2-1; no definite D call. Germline values: CDR1 MDHEN, CDR2 SYDVKM. The V end lost 3 bases, the J end lost 9 bases, and 3 bases lay between the germline ends. The CDR3 consists of 10 residues. Full variable domain (rest looked up from reference TRBV28 and TRBJ2-1): DVKVTQSSRYLVKRTGEKVFLECVQDMDHENMFWYRQDPGLGLRLIYFSYDVKMKEKGDIPEGYSVSREKKERFSLILESASTNQTSMYLCASSFREQFFGPGTRLTVL.

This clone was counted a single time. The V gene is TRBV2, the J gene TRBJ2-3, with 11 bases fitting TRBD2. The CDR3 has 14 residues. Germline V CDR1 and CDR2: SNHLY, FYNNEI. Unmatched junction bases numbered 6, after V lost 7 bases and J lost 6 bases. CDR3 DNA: TGTGCCAGCATAATAGCGGGGGGGGCGGATACGCAGTATTTT. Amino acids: CASIIAGGADTQYF. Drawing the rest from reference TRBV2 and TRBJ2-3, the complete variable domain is EPEVTQTPSHQVTQMGQEVILRCVPISNHLYFYWYRQILGQKVEFLVSFYNNEISEKSEIFDDQFSVERPDGSNFTLKIRSTKLEDSAMYFCASIIAGGADTQYFGPGTRLTVL.

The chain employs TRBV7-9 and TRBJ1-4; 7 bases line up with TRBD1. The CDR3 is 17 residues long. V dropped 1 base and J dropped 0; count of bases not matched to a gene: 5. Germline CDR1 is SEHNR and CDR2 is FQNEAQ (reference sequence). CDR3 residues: CASSLVPGGATNEKLFF. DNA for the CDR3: TGTGCCAGCAGCTTAGTTCCAGGGGGAGCAACTAATGAAAAACTGTTTTTT.

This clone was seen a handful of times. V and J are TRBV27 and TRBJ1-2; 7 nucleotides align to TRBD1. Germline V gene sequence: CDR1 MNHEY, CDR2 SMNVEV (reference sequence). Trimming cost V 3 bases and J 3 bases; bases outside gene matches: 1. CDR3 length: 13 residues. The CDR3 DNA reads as TGTGCCAGCAGTTTCACAGGGGACTATGGCTACACCTTC. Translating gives CASSFTGDYGYTF.

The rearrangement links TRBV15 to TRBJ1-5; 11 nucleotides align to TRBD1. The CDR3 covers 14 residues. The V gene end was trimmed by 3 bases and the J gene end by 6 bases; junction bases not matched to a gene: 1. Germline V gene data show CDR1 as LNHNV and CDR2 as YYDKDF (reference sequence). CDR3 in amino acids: CATSRDRGRQPQHF. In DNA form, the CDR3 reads TGTGCCACCAGCAGGGACAGGGGGCGTCAGCCCCAGCATTTT.

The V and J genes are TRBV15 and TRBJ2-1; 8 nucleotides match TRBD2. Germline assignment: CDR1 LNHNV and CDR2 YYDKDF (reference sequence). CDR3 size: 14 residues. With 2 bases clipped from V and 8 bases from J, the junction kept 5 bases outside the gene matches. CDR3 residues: CATSRPGGGDEQFF. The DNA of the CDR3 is TGTGCCACCAGCAGACCGGGAGGGGGGGATGAGCAGTTCTTC.

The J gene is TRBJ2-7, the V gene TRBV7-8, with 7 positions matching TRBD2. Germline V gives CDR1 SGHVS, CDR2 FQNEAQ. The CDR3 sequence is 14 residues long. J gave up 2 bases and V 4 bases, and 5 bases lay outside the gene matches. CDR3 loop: CASSSGLMPYEQYF. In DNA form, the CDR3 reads TGTGCCAGCAGCTCGGGACTAATGCCCTACGAGCAGTACTTC.

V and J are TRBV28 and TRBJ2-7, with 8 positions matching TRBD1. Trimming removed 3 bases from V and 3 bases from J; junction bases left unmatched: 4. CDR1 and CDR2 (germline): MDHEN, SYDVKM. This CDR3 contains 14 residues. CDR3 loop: CASSLPGGSYEQYF. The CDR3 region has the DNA TGTGCCAGCAGTTTGCCAGGGGGCAGCTACGAGCAGTACTTC.